These T cell receptor beta chains were read from a single sample in a study of siplizumab effects on memory and regulatory T cells. This table comes from immunoSEQ multiplex PCR, and its TCRdb copy is limited to in-frame clones, with some not included. The table has over 95,000 clones, just over 90% seen once. The material sequenced was non-Treg CD4+ T cells sorted from blood. The receptors shown here come from a human donor in good health. The CDR3 runs from the conserved cysteine through the conserved F or W. D genes are given only for firm matches.

D gene: .; V gene: TRBV12-5; J gene: TRBJ2-3; CDR3 protein: CASGPGQFTDTQYF; CDR3 DNA: TGTGCTAGTGGTCCTGGACAGTTCACAGATACGCAGTATTTT
D gene: .; V gene: TRBV21-1; J gene: TRBJ1-1; CDR3 protein: CASSKVRGTEAFF; CDR3 DNA: TGTGCCAGCAGCAAAGTCAGGGGTACTGAAGCTTTCTTT
D gene: .; V gene: TRBV7-2; J gene: TRBJ1-1; CDR3 protein: CASSLKGPTSAFF; CDR3 DNA: TGTGCCAGCAGCTTGAAGGGGCCTACGAGTGCTTTCTTT
D gene: .; V gene: TRBV5-1; J gene: TRBJ1-1; CDR3 protein: CASSLREGPGTEAFF; CDR3 DNA: TGCGCCAGCAGCTTGCGTGAAGGTCCTGGCACTGAAGCTTTCTTT
D gene: .; V gene: TRBV7-3; J gene: TRBJ1-2; CDR3 protein: CASSPQGTGYGYTF; CDR3 DNA: TGTGCCAGCAGCCCCCAGGGAACAGGGTATGGCTACACCTTC
D gene: TRBD1; V gene: TRBV11-2; J gene: TRBJ2-1; CDR3 protein: CASSLAGQNNEQFF; CDR3 DNA: TGTGCCAGCAGCTTAGCGGGACAGAACAATGAGCAGTTCTTC
D gene: TRBD1; V gene: TRBV25-1; J gene: TRBJ1-1; CDR3 protein: CASSLMTGSYTEAFF; CDR3 DNA: TGTGCCAGCAGTCTAATGACAGGGTCGTACACTGAAGCTTTCTTT
D gene: .; V gene: TRBV20-1; J gene: TRBJ2-1; CDR3 protein: CSARDSNEQFF; CDR3 DNA: TGCAGTGCTCGGGACTCTAATGAGCAGTTCTTC
D gene: .; V gene: TRBV6-4; J gene: TRBJ1-2; CDR3 protein: CASSPPYFPPGDNYGYTF; CDR3 DNA: TGTGCCAGCAGTCCCCCCTACTTTCCGCCCGGTGATAACTATGGCTACACCTTC
D gene: .; V gene: TRBV2; J gene: TRBJ2-5; CDR3 protein: CASSDDRAETQYF; CDR3 DNA: TGTGCCAGCAGCGACGACCGAGCGGAGACCCAGTACTTC
D gene: .; V gene: TRBV20-1; J gene: TRBJ2-7; CDR3 protein: CSASTTYEQYF; CDR3 DNA: TGCAGTGCTAGCACTACCTACGAGCAGTACTTC
D gene: .; V gene: TRBV11-2; J gene: TRBJ2-3; CDR3 protein: CASSDFRTQYF; CDR3 DNA: TGTGCCAGCAGCGATTTTCGTACGCAGTATTTT
D gene: .; V gene: TRBV25-1; J gene: TRBJ1-2; CDR3 protein: CASSEYGYGYTF; CDR3 DNA: TGTGCCAGCTCCGAATACGGGTATGGCTACACCTTC
D gene: TRBD1; V gene: TRBV28; J gene: TRBJ2-1; CDR3 protein: CASSLPNPGQAGNEQFF; CDR3 DNA: TGTGCCAGCAGTTTACCTAACCCGGGACAGGCTGGCAATGAGCAGTTCTTC
D gene: .; V gene: TRBV9; J gene: TRBJ2-4; CDR3 protein: CASNNPGLQNIQYF; CDR3 DNA: TGTGCCAGTAACAACCCGGGACTGCAAAACATTCAGTACTTC
D gene: TRBD2; V gene: TRBV7-2; J gene: TRBJ2-3; CDR3 protein: CASKHPGGRVDTQYF; CDR3 DNA: TGTGCCAGCAAACACCCGGGGGGGCGGGTGGATACGCAGTATTTT
D gene: TRBD2; V gene: TRBV7-8; J gene: TRBJ2-7; CDR3 protein: CASTPTSGSSYEQYF; CDR3 DNA: TGTGCCAGCACCCCAACTAGCGGGAGCTCCTACGAGCAGTACTTC
D gene: .; V gene: TRBV7-6; J gene: TRBJ2-7; CDR3 protein: CASSKTGYEQYF; CDR3 DNA: TGTGCCAGCAGCAAAACAGGATACGAGCAGTACTTC
D gene: .; V gene: TRBV21-1; J gene: TRBJ1-1; CDR3 protein: CASSLPPSAFF; CDR3 DNA: TGTGCCAGCAGCCTACCCCCTTCGGCTTTCTTT
D gene: .; V gene: TRBV11-1; J gene: TRBJ2-2; CDR3 protein: CASSLDSLGQGYTGELFF; CDR3 DNA: TGTGCCAGCAGCTTAGATAGTCTGGGGCAGGGCTACACCGGGGAGCTGTTTTTT
D gene: .; V gene: TRBV5-5; J gene: TRBJ1-3; CDR3 protein: CASSFSWRGNTIYF; CDR3 DNA: TGTGCCAGCAGCTTTTCGTGGAGAGGAAACACCATATATTTT
D gene: TRBD1; V gene: TRBV6-1; J gene: TRBJ2-2; CDR3 protein: CASSKGQGTGGELFF; CDR3 DNA: TGTGCCAGCAGTAAGGGACAGGGAACGGGCGGGGAGCTGTTTTTT
D gene: .; V gene: TRBV27; J gene: TRBJ2-1; CDR3 protein: CASSLSRLNNEQFF; CDR3 DNA: TGTGCCAGCAGTTTATCGAGGCTGAACAATGAGCAGTTCTTC
D gene: TRBD1; V gene: TRBV6-5; J gene: TRBJ1-3; CDR3 protein: CASSTRGLAGNTIYF; CDR3 DNA: TGTGCCAGCAGCACAAGGGGGCTGGCTGGAAACACCATATATTTT
D gene: TRBD1; V gene: TRBV19; J gene: TRBJ2-3; CDR3 protein: CASSRWGQSTDTQYF; CDR3 DNA: TGTGCCAGTAGTCGTTGGGGACAGAGCACAGATACGCAGTATTTT